One sample yielded the 13 T cell receptor beta chains listed below, sequenced in a study of cytomegalovirus exposure and HLA in healthy donors. The PCR made use of 60 Vbeta and 13 Jbeta primers. Using immunoSEQ multiplex PCR, the repertoire was profiled, and TCRdb retains in-frame clones only, with some absent. Of some 150,000 clones listed, about 82% were seen once; the top ten hold 7%. Sequencing input: PBMCs. The source is a woman in her twenties or thirties in good health and CMV-seropositive.

The chain uses TRBV6-9 and TRBJ1-2, with 8 bases that match TRBD1. The J segment lost 3 bases and the V segment lost 4 bases, leaving 7 bases of the junction unmatched. Looked up from germline, CDR1 is MNHGY and CDR2 is SVAAGI. The CDR3 has 15 amino acids. The CDR3 loop reads CASSFGQGLHYGYTF. CDR3 nucleotide sequence: TGTGCCAGCAGTTTCGGACAGGGATTGCACTATGGCTACACCTTC.

The chain has TRBV7-6 and TRBJ2-3, with D maybe TRBD2 (6 bases). With 2 bases removed from V and 5 bases from J, the gap between germline ends came to 11 bases. The CDR3 is 14 residues long. The germline V gene encodes CDR1 SGHVS and CDR2 FNYEAQ. The CDR3 loop reads CASSLSGDGDTQYF. The CDR3, as DNA: TGTGCCAGCAGCTTATCGGGGGATGGAGATACGCAGTATTTT.

V usage is TRBV19 and J usage is TRBJ2-5; 11 bases match TRBD1. Judging by the DNA end, TRBJ2-7 fits better; the J call may be wrong. Per the germline V gene, CDR1 is LNHDA and CDR2 is SQIVND (reference sequence). This CDR3 is 15 amino acids long. CDR3 region: CASSARDRGSYEQYF. CDR3 DNA: TGTGCCAGTAGTGCCCGGGACAGGGGGTCCTACGAGCAGTACTTC.

The rearrangement joins TRBV11-1 to TRBJ2-7; D is unclear. CDR1 and CDR2 from the germline V gene are SGHAT and FQDESV (reference sequence). V was cut by 3 bases and J by 2 bases, with 11 bases left in between. CDR3 length: 14 amino acids. The CDR3 protein is CASSFQAETYEQYF. The CDR3 bases are TGTGCCAGCAGCTTTCAGGCAGAGACCTACGAGCAGTACTTC.

The rearrangement uses TRBV11-3 and TRBJ2-2, with D possibly being TRBD2 (6 bases). Per the germline V gene, CDR1 is SGHNT and CDR2 is YENEEA. V gave up 5 bases and J gave up 0 bases, with 13 bases separating them. The CDR3 is 16 residues long. The DNA of the CDR3 is TGTGCCAGCAGCCCGACTGGGGGGACGAACACCGGGGAGCTGTTTTTT. Encoded protein: CASSPTGGTNTGELFF.

The rearrangement links TRBV5-1 to TRBJ2-5, with a tentative D call TRBD2 (5 bases). The V end was cut by 0 bases, the J end by 7 bases, with 7 bases between. Germline V gene data show CDR1 as SGHRS and CDR2 as YFSETQ. The CDR3 is made up of 12 amino acids. CDR3 DNA: TGCGCCAGCAGCTTGGCCCGGGGGACCCAGTACTTC. Encoded protein: CASSLARGTQYF.

V is TRBV19 and J is TRBJ2-7; 7 bases map to TRBD2. V shed 4 bases and J 4 bases; nucleotides not matched to a gene: 7. The CDR3 has 14 residues. Germline V lookup: CDR1 LNHDA, CDR2 SQIVND (reference sequence). CDR3 loop: CASSNLAAGYEQYF. CDR3 bases: TGTGCCAGTAGTAATCTAGCGGCAGGATACGAGCAGTACTTC.

The chain is built from TRBV6-4 and TRBJ2-2; a weak D match, TRBD2 (6 bases). This CDR3 contains 16 residues. Trimming shortened V by 3 bases and J by 0 bases, and 11 bases separated the two germline ends. Germline CDR1 MRHNA, CDR2 SNTAGT. CDR3 nucleotide sequence: TGTGCCAGCAGTGAATCGGGGGACGCGAACACCGGGGAGCTGTTTTTT. This sequence encodes CASSESGDANTGELFF.

This sequence joins TRBV7-2 and TRBJ1-2, with TRBD1 as a possible D gene (6 bases). The germline V gene has CDR1 SGHTA and CDR2 FQGNSA. V was clipped by 5 bases and J by 7 bases, with 14 bases between them. The CDR3 contains 13 residues. CDR3 protein: CASSLQGTGGYTF. CDR3 nucleotide sequence: TGTGCCAGCAGCCTACAGGGAACTGGTGGCTACACCTTC.

The rearrangement joins TRBV5-1 to TRBJ1-1; 10 bases are a match to TRBD1. CDR1 is SGHRS, CDR2 YFSETQ, per germline. This CDR3 contains 14 residues. V was clipped by 5 bases and J by 5 bases; unmatched bases: 6. CDR3 sequence (DNA): TGCGCCAGCAGAGGAGGGGACAGGGGTACTGAAGCTTTCTTT. Its protein product is CASRGGDRGTEAFF.

The genes are TRBV2 and TRBJ2-7; TRBD1 matches at 8 bases. Trimming removed 4 bases from V and 5 bases from J; junction bases left unmatched: 7. This CDR3 has 14 residues. The germline V gene encodes CDR1 SNHLY and CDR2 FYNNEI. DNA for the CDR3: TGTGCCAGCAGTGCGCGCTACAGGGGGAACGAGCAGTACTTC. Translated, it gives CASSARYRGNEQYF.

This clone was counted a single time. The rearrangement uses TRBV7-9 and TRBJ1-2; D perhaps matches TRBD1 (5 bases). Trimming took off 5 bases at V and 3 bases at J, with 10 bases between the two ends. The germline gives CDR1 SEHNR, CDR2 FQNEAQ (reference sequence). The CDR3 runs 13 residues. The CDR3 protein is CASSPTDHYGYTF. CDR3 nucleotides: TGTGCCAGCAGCCCGACAGATCACTATGGCTACACCTTC.

The gene calls are TRBV5-1 and TRBJ2-2; 11 nucleotides match TRBD1. The junction had 8 bases not matched to a gene; V was cut back by 3 bases and J by 4 bases. CDR3 length: 17 amino acids. CDR1 and CDR2 from the germline V gene are SGHRS and YFSETQ. CDR3 amino acids: CASSSNPGTGGTGELFF. The CDR3 DNA reads as TGCGCCAGCAGCTCTAACCCCGGGACAGGGGGCACCGGGGAGCTGTTTTTT.